This entry lists 13 T cell receptor beta chains sequenced from one sample in a study of cytomegalovirus exposure and HLA in healthy donors. Use of 60 Vbeta and 13 Jbeta primers characterized the PCR. Generated by immunoSEQ multiplex PCR, the TCRdb table keeps only in-frame clones and is missing some. Of 200,000 or so clones in the sample, 85% to 90% were seen once. The sample consisted of PBMCs. The source of these receptors is a human donor in good health.

This chain uses TRBV30 with TRBJ2-2; D unresolved. V was trimmed by 4 bases and J by 6 bases, leaving 6 bases between them. This CDR3 is built from 11 residues. Germline loops: CDR1 GTSNPN, CDR2 SVGIG (reference sequence). The CDR3 region is CAWKRAGELFF. CDR3 DNA sequence: TGTGCCTGGAAGCGTGCCGGGGAGCTGTTTTTT.

The V and J genes are TRBV27 and TRBJ2-1; D not resolved. The CDR3 runs 17 residues. Trimming took off 5 bases at V and 2 bases at J, with 19 bases between the two ends. CDR1 is MNHEY and CDR2 is SMNVEV in the germline V gene (reference sequence). DNA for the CDR3: TGTGCCAGCAGTCAGTACTTAAGCAGGTGGGCCTACAATGAGCAGTTCTTC. It translates to CASSQYLSRWAYNEQFF.

The chain has TRBV19 and TRBJ2-1; D is possibly TRBD2 (6 bases). The CDR3 spans 16 residues. Trimming left V 3 bases short and J 2 bases short, with 14 bases between. The V gene's germline CDR1 is LNHDA and CDR2 SQIVND (reference sequence). The CDR3 sequence: CASSMTGTQAYNEQFF. CDR3 sequence (DNA): TGTGCCAGTAGTATGACCGGGACTCAAGCCTACAATGAGCAGTTCTTC.

The J gene is TRBJ2-3, the V gene TRBV5-8, with 13 nucleotides matching TRBD2. The germline gives CDR1 SGHTS, CDR2 YDEGEE. The CDR3 runs 16 residues. J lost 3 bases, V lost 0 bases, and 1 base had no gene match. The CDR3 sequence: CASSLGGLAGTDTQYF. CDR3 bases: TGTGCCAGCAGCTTGGGGGGACTAGCGGGAACAGATACGCAGTATTTT.

J is TRBJ2-6 and V is TRBV19, with D possibly being TRBD1 (6 bases). Germline V lookup: CDR1 LNHDA, CDR2 SQIVND (reference sequence). CDR3 length: 21 residues. Trimming removed 7 bases from V and 0 bases from J, with 28 bases in between. The CDR3 sequence is CASTPSLEGQFGISGANVLTF. For the CDR3, the DNA is TGTGCCAGTACCCCATCGCTAGAAGGACAGTTCGGGATCTCTGGGGCCAACGTCCTGACTTTC.

The J gene is TRBJ2-1, the V gene TRBV5-1, with 8 bases identical to TRBD2. The CDR3 extends over 14 amino acids. The germline V gene encodes CDR1 SGHRS and CDR2 YFSETQ. V lost 1 base, J lost 5 bases, and 2 bases stayed unmatched. The CDR3: CASSLSGSDNEQFF. Written as DNA, the CDR3 is TGCGCCAGCAGCTTGAGCGGGAGCGACAATGAGCAGTTCTTC.

This rearrangement joins TRBV25-1 to TRBJ1-1, with a weak D call TRBD1 (6 bases). V was cut by 1 base and J by 8 bases, with 20 bases left in between. CDR1 and CDR2 (germline): MGHDK, SYGVNS. The CDR3 is made up of 16 amino acids. CDR3 coding DNA: TGTGCCAGCAGTGAATGGGCAGGGGAAGGAAAATCCGAAGCTTTCTTT. The encoded protein is CASSEWAGEGKSEAFF.

V is TRBV2 and J is TRBJ1-2; 7 positions agree with TRBD1. This CDR3 has 13 amino acids. The V gene's germline CDR1 is SNHLY and CDR2 FYNNEI. V dropped 5 bases and J dropped 8; count of bases not matched to a gene: 8. CDR3 coding DNA: TGTGCCAGCAGTAACAGGGAAGGGGGCGGCTACACCTTC. Protein sequence: CASSNREGGGYTF.

CDR3 nucleotide sequence: TGTGCCAGCAGCTTACGCCTAGCGGTCACAGATACGCAGTATTTT. Its protein is CASSLRLAVTDTQYF. The rearrangement uses TRBV7-3 and TRBJ2-3; TRBD2 aligns across 7 bases. There are 15 residues in the CDR3. Germline V CDR1 and CDR2: SGHTA, FQGTGA. V shed 2 bases and J 2 bases; nucleotides not matched to a gene: 4.

V usage is TRBV12-2 and J usage is TRBJ2-7; the table's D call, TRBD1, was not checked against the DNA. TRBV12-2 is deemed a pseudogene. The CDR3 runs 17 residues. CDR3 loop: CASRLALWGDRLHEQYF. In DNA, the CDR3 is TGTGCAAGTCGCTTAGCGCTATGGGGGGACAGGCTACACGAGCAGTACTTC.

The chain has TRBV18 and TRBJ2-7; 7 bases fit TRBD2. Germline values: CDR1 KGHSH, CDR2 LQKENI. V was clipped by 2 bases and J by 6 bases; unmatched bases: 10. The CDR3 length is 15 residues. In nucleotides, the CDR3 is TGTGCCAGCTCACCAGGGACTAATGTTATACGCGAGCAGTACTTC. Translation gives CASSPGTNVIREQYF.

This clone has only one observation. V gene TRBV30 combines with J gene TRBJ1-6; TRBD1 matches 9 bases. Unmatched junction bases numbered 8, after V lost 1 base and J lost 10 bases. The CDR3 is made up of 15 amino acids. Germline assignment: CDR1 GTSNPN and CDR2 SVGIG (reference sequence). DNA of the CDR3: TGTGCCTGGAGTGCCGGACAGGGGTTTCGGTCACCCCTCCACTTT. Amino acid sequence: CAWSAGQGFRSPLHF.

This clone has a handful of counts. The chain recombines TRBV10-3 with TRBJ2-5, with 10 bases lining up with TRBD2. This CDR3 comprises 16 residues. Germline loops: CDR1 ENHRY, CDR2 SYGVKD. V trimming: 8 bases; J trimming: 1 base; junction bases outside the gene matches: 10. In DNA, the CDR3 is TGTGCCATCCGCGCTAGCGGGAGTGGAGTCCAAGAGACCCAGTACTTC. Translation gives CAIRASGSGVQETQYF.